Presented here are 27 T cell receptor beta chains from one specimen sequenced in a study of shared clonotypes between healthy human individuals. Sequenced by immunoSEQ multiplex PCR; TCRdb stores in-frame clones only, minus some. The sample has 2 million to 2.5 million clones; 95% are singletons. Material for sequencing was naive CD4+ T cells sorted from blood. Sample subset: CD45RA+ positively selected. All receptors come from a man between 18 and 35 years old in good health.

The chain carries TRBV11-2 and TRBJ2-3; 8 bases are shared with TRBD2. The germline CDR1 and CDR2 sequences are SGHAT and FQNNGV. V lost 5 bases and J lost 0; bases outside the gene matches: 7. CDR3 length: 16 amino acids. The CDR3 loop reads CASSRGGSGSTDTQYF. The CDR3 DNA is TGTGCCAGCAGCCGGGGGGGATCTGGTAGCACAGATACGCAGTATTTT. Full variable domain (outside the CDR3, taken from reference TRBV11-2 and TRBJ2-3): EAGVAQSPRYKIIEKRQSVAFWCNPISGHATLYWYQQILGQGPKLLIQFQNNGVVDDSQLPKDRFSAERLKGVDSTLKIQPAKLEDSAVYLCASSRGGSGSTDTQYFGPGTRLTVL.

For this clone: Sequence at one end of the junction differs from germline and may be a read error. The chain couples TRBV6-1 to TRBJ1-6; D may be TRBD1 (6 bases). The CDR3 runs 15 residues. Germline V lookup: CDR1 MNHNS, CDR2 SASEGT. The CDR3 here is CASTLIGGYNSPLHF. The CDR3 nucleotides read TGTGCCAGCACCCTTATAGGGGGTTATAATTCGCCCCTCCACTTT.

The chain employs TRBV27 and TRBJ1-1; 8 bases are shared with TRBD1. The CDR3 sequence is 15 residues long. V was clipped by 3 bases and J by 0 bases; unmatched bases: 3. The V gene's germline CDR1 is MNHEY and CDR2 SMNVEV (reference sequence). This CDR3 reads CASSFRQGLNTEAFF. The CDR3 DNA follows: TGTGCCAGCAGTTTCCGACAGGGGCTGAACACTGAAGCTTTCTTT.

The CDR3 region is CAWEPEETQYF. CDR3 nucleotide sequence: TGTGCCTGGGAGCCGGAAGAGACCCAGTACTTC. The chain uses TRBV30 and TRBJ2-5, with D hard to call. The V gene lost 5 bases and the J gene lost 3 bases, with 7 bases spanning the gap. The CDR3 is made up of 11 amino acids. Germline V gives CDR1 GTSNPN, CDR2 SVGIG (reference sequence).

The CDR3 spells CASSSTALNTEAFF. CDR3 bases: TGTGCCAGCAGCTCGACAGCTCTGAACACTGAAGCTTTCTTT. The chain carries TRBV5-4 and TRBJ1-1, with D perhaps matching TRBD1 (5 bases). The germline gives CDR1 SGHNT, CDR2 YYREEE (reference sequence). This CDR3 comprises 14 residues. V lost 3 bases and J lost 0, with 9 bases in between.

About this clone itself: The same CDR3 is also encoded by other DNA sequences in this sample. This chain uses TRBV28 with TRBJ1-2, with D uncertain. This CDR3 spans 12 amino acids. Germline V gene sequence: CDR1 MDHEN, CDR2 SYDVKM. V lost 4 bases and J 3 bases, leaving 6 bases between the germline ends. The CDR3 sequence: CASSSRDYGYTF. The CDR3 DNA is TGTGCCAGCAGTTCCCGGGACTATGGCTACACCTTC.

The V gene is TRBV10-3, the J gene TRBJ2-7; 11 positions agree with TRBD2. V lost 3 bases, J lost 3 bases, and 4 bases stayed unmatched. CDR3 size: 15 residues. CDR1 ENHRY and CDR2 SYGVKD come from the germline V gene. CDR3 region: CAISDSGRAIYEQYF. The CDR3 DNA sequence: TGTGCCATCAGTGATAGCGGGAGGGCCATCTACGAGCAGTACTTC.

The V gene is TRBV30, the J gene TRBJ2-3; TRBD2 matches at 9 bases. The V and J ends lost 3 bases and 4 bases, in that order; junction bases with no gene match: 5. CDR1 is GTSNPN and CDR2 is SVGIG in the germline V gene (reference sequence). The CDR3 has 14 amino acids. Here the CDR3 DNA reads TGTGCCTGGAGCCCGGGACTAGCCCCAGATACGCAGTATTTT. It specifies CAWSPGLAPDTQYF.

V is TRBV29-1 and J is TRBJ2-1; 7 bases map to TRBD2. Germline lookup yields CDR1 SQVTM and CDR2 ANQGSEA. V lost 3 bases, J lost 9 bases, and 2 bases stayed unmatched. The CDR3 contains 11 residues. The CDR3 DNA is TGCAGCGTTGATGGGGGGGTTGAGCAGTTCTTC. Protein sequence: CSVDGGVEQFF.

The chain carries TRBV2 and TRBJ2-3, with no clear D. V was cut by 8 bases and J by 2 bases, with 11 bases left in between. This CDR3 has 13 residues. Germline V gene sequence: CDR1 SNHLY, CDR2 FYNNEI. The CDR3 nucleotides read TGTGCCAGCCGAAACAGAGTCACAGATACGCAGTATTTT. This gives the protein CASRNRVTDTQYF.

The rearrangement links TRBV28 to TRBJ1-6; 8 bases are a match to TRBD1. The CDR3 consists of 16 residues. Per the germline V gene, CDR1 is MDHEN and CDR2 is SYDVKM. Trimming at V came to 5 bases and at J to 4 bases, leaving 7 bases not matched to a gene. For the CDR3, the DNA is TGTGCCAGCAGTCTCAACAGGGGGGCTTATAATTCACCCCTCCACTTT. Residues: CASSLNRGAYNSPLHF.

The V call is TRBV19, the J call TRBJ2-7; 8 bases align to TRBD2. Germline CDR1 LNHDA, CDR2 SQIVND (reference sequence). V was clipped by 0 bases and J by 6 bases; unmatched bases: 4. This CDR3 spans 14 amino acids. The CDR3, as DNA: TGTGCCAGTAGTATAGAAGCGGGAGCGGGCGAGCAGTACTTC. Its translation is CASSIEAGAGEQYF. Full variable domain (missing parts from reference TRBV19 and TRBJ2-7): DGGITQSPKYLFRKEGQNVTLSCEQNLNHDAMYWYRQDPGQGLRLIYYSQIVNDFQKGDIAEGYSVSREKKESFPLTVTSAQKNPTAFYLCASSIEAGAGEQYFGPGTRLTVT.

The rearrangement links TRBV11-2 to TRBJ2-3; D uncertain. There are 13 residues in the CDR3. The V end lost 3 bases, the J end lost 1 base, and 5 bases lay between the germline ends. Germline V gene lookup returns CDR1 SGHAT and CDR2 FQNNGV. CDR3 sequence (DNA): TGTGCCAGCAGCTTTGGAGGCACAGATACGCAGTATTTT. Its protein is CASSFGGTDTQYF.

The chain couples TRBV5-4 to TRBJ2-1; no reliable D call. The germline V and J ends were trimmed by 3 bases and 6 bases, with 10 bases remaining between them. This CDR3 comprises 13 residues. CDR1 SGHNT and CDR2 YYREEE come from the germline V gene (reference sequence). The CDR3 here is CASSSGFFNEQFF. The DNA for the CDR3 is TGTGCCAGCAGCTCGGGTTTTTTCAATGAGCAGTTCTTC.

The sample holds a few counts of this clone. The V and J genes are TRBV7-9 and TRBJ1-2; D gene uncertain. The V end was cut by 5 bases, the J end by 2 bases, with 12 bases between. This CDR3 spans 14 amino acids. Germline-derived CDR1 and CDR2 are SEHNR and FQNEAQ (reference sequence). The CDR3 DNA reads TGTGCCAGCAGCCTCGCGTCGGTGAACTATGGCTACACCTTC. Translated, it gives CASSLASVNYGYTF.

This clone was seen only once. The chain combines TRBV18 with TRBJ2-1, with TRBD1 identical over 8 bases. The germline gives CDR1 KGHSH, CDR2 LQKENI. The CDR3 has 15 amino acids. The ends lost 3 bases at V and 6 bases at J; junction bases unmatched: 7. This chain's CDR3 is CASSPTGTGRNEQFF. CDR3 in DNA: TGTGCCAGCTCACCGACCGGGACAGGACGCAATGAGCAGTTCTTC.

This chain links TRBV6-1 with TRBJ2-1; TRBD1 matches 7 bases. From germline, CDR1 is MNHNS and CDR2 SASEGT. The CDR3 is 17 amino acids. V lost 2 bases to trimming and J lost 7 bases; unmatched junction nucleotides: 14. DNA for the CDR3: TGTGCCAGCAGTGAAAGCTGGTGGGTTACAGGGGTAAATGAGCAGTTCTTC. Its protein is CASSESWWVTGVNEQFF.

The gene calls are TRBV27 and TRBJ1-5; 11 nucleotides line up with TRBD1. The ends lost 6 bases at V and 5 bases at J; junction bases unmatched: 9. CDR1 is MNHEY and CDR2 is SMNVEV in the germline V gene (reference sequence). This CDR3 contains 16 residues. The CDR3 DNA sequence: TGTGCCAGCAGGAAAAGGACAGGGGGCGTCGATCAGCCCCAGCATTTT. Amino acids: CASRKRTGGVDQPQHF.

The chain is built from TRBV6-5 and TRBJ1-2; D not certain. Germline V lookup: CDR1 MNHEY, CDR2 SVGAGI. The CDR3 spans 12 residues. Trimming removed 6 bases at V and 4 bases at J, with 9 bases between. The CDR3 DNA is TGTGCCAGCAGCCCCGGGATCTATGGCTACACCTTC. It codes for CASSPGIYGYTF.

The chain combines TRBV6-1 with TRBJ2-7; 7 bases line up with TRBD1. The CDR3 is 14 amino acids. Germline assignment: CDR1 MNHNS and CDR2 SASEGT. The trim removed 1 base at V and 4 bases at J, leaving 4 bases unmatched. CDR3 loop: CASSEGGQSYEQYF. The CDR3 DNA is TGTGCCAGCAGTGAAGGGGGACAGAGTTACGAGCAGTACTTC.

The rearrangement joins TRBV27 to TRBJ2-5, with D perhaps assigned TRBD1 or TRBD2 (5 bases each). V lost 10 bases, J lost 5 bases, and 23 bases lay in between. Germline CDR1 is MNHEY and CDR2 is SMNVEV (reference sequence). The CDR3 sequence is 15 residues long. This CDR3 reads CATPGKRDVEETQYF. The CDR3 nucleotides read TGTGCCACCCCAGGAAAGAGGGACGTCGAGGAGACCCAGTACTTC.

J is TRBJ1-2 and V is TRBV6-1; the D is unclear. The CDR3 contains 13 residues. Trimming pared 6 bases from V and 6 bases from J, leaving 14 bases between. Germline V lookup: CDR1 MNHNS, CDR2 SASEGT. The CDR3 reads CASRRAGVDGYTF. The CDR3 nucleotides are TGTGCCAGCAGGAGGGCCGGGGTTGATGGCTACACCTTC.

The rearrangement joins TRBV4-1 to TRBJ1-2; no definite D call. This CDR3 is 12 amino acids long. From germline, CDR1 is MGHRA and CDR2 YSYEKL. Trimming removed 2 bases at V and 4 bases at J, with 5 bases between. The CDR3 DNA reads TGCGCCAGCAGCCAACGACCCTATGGCTACACCTTC. Its protein product is CASSQRPYGYTF.

The count of this clone is one. The J gene is TRBJ1-1, the V gene TRBV19, with D perhaps matching TRBD1 (5 bases). Per germline, CDR1 LNHDA and CDR2 SQIVND (reference sequence). CDR3 size: 15 residues. V lost 5 bases, J lost 3 bases, and 16 bases lay in between. CDR3 DNA sequence: TGTGCCAGTAGTCCGACGGGACCTCCGTACACTGAAGCTTTCTTT. As protein: CASSPTGPPYTEAFF.

In the case of this clone: The junction departs from the called germline gene at one end, perhaps through a read error. V is TRBV7-7 and J is TRBJ2-1; possibly TRBD2 for D (6 bases). The CDR3 sequence is 15 residues long. Germline CDR1 and CDR2: SSHAT and FNYEAQ (reference sequence). The CDR3 sequence: CASSLTGVWSNEQFF. The CDR3, as DNA: TGTGCTAGCAGCTTAACGGGAGTTTGGTCCAATGAGCAGTTCTTC.

V gene TRBV7-2 combines with J gene TRBJ2-5; 11 nucleotides align to TRBD2. This CDR3 is built from 16 residues. Per germline, CDR1 SGHTA and CDR2 FQGNSA. Trimming removed 2 bases from V and 2 bases from J; junction bases left unmatched: 4. The CDR3: CASSLSGLAEQETQYF. The CDR3 bases are TGTGCCAGCAGCTTATCGGGACTAGCGGAACAAGAGACCCAGTACTTC.

The V and J genes are TRBV6-6 and TRBJ1-2; D unresolved. This CDR3 spans 13 amino acids. Germline-derived CDR1 and CDR2 are MNHNY and SVGAGI (reference sequence). V was shortened by 2 bases and J by 4 bases, with 8 bases between the two germline ends. The CDR3 nucleotides read TGTGCCAGCAGTTACGGGGAATCCTATGGCTACACCTTC. As protein: CASSYGESYGYTF.